The 10 T cell receptor beta chains below come from one sample, sequenced in a study of T cell responses to AZD1222 COVID-19 vaccine. The data were produced by immunoSEQ multiplex PCR, yet TCRdb's version contains in-frame clones alone and is incomplete. The sample shows roughly 97,000 clones, over 90% of them seen only once. Sequencing was performed on peripheral blood, taken on day 0 of AZD1222 vaccination. These receptors all come from an adult in good health.

This clone has just a few counts. The chain joins TRBV11-1 to TRBJ2-3, with D tentatively TRBD2 (5 bases). The V and J ends lost 5 bases and 9 bases respectively, with 15 bases between them. The CDR3 has 13 amino acids. CDR1 SGHAT and CDR2 FQDESV come from the germline V gene (reference sequence). The CDR3 nucleotides are TGTGCCAGCAGCCACGAACAAGGAGGAACGCAGTATTTT. Protein sequence: CASSHEQGGTQYF.

V is TRBV4-3 and J is TRBJ2-3; 7 bases are a match to TRBD2. This CDR3 is 18 amino acids long. J lost 5 bases, V lost 0 bases, and 14 bases had no gene match. Germline V CDR1 and CDR2: LGHNA, YSLEER. The CDR3 DNA follows: TGCGCCAGCAGCCAAGATTACGATCTGGCGGGAGATATAGATACGCAGTATTTT. Protein product: CASSQDYDLAGDIDTQYF.

V and J are TRBV10-3 and TRBJ2-3, with TRBD2 as a possible D gene (5 bases). Trimming cost V 6 bases and J 2 bases, with 12 bases left between them. Germline CDR1 is ENHRY and CDR2 is SYGVKD. This CDR3 region has 14 residues. CDR3 bases: TGTGCCATCAGAGGAGGACTGAACACAGATACGCAGTATTTT. Amino acid sequence: CAIRGGLNTDTQYF.

The table lists this clone with a count of one. The rearrangement uses TRBV7-3 and TRBJ2-6; no clear D gene. With 4 bases removed from V and 0 bases from J, the gap between germline ends came to 7 bases. The CDR3 consists of 15 residues. From germline, CDR1 is SGHTA and CDR2 FQGTGA. Written as DNA, the CDR3 is TGTGCCAGCAGCTCCTCTCACTCTGGGGCCAACGTCCTGACTTTC. It translates to CASSSSHSGANVLTF.

The chain recombines TRBV6-5 with TRBJ2-1; unclear D gene. Germline lookup yields CDR1 MNHEY and CDR2 SVGAGI. The CDR3 has 16 residues. Trimming took 0 bases from V and 8 from J, leaving 17 bases between them. DNA of the CDR3: TGTGCCAGCAGTTACTCGTCCATTGGCGTTGGAGATGAGCAGTTCTTC. Translated, it gives CASSYSSIGVGDEQFF.

DNA of the CDR3: TGCGCCAGCAGCCAATTGGGGGGACAGGGCTATGGCTACACCTTC. This encodes CASSQLGGQGYGYTF. This chain uses TRBV4-1 with TRBJ1-2, with 9 bases matching TRBD1. The junction had 5 bases not matched to a gene; V was cut back by 2 bases and J by 4 bases. Germline assignment: CDR1 MGHRA and CDR2 YSYEKL. CDR3 length: 15 amino acids.

The chain couples TRBV11-2 to TRBJ2-2; D gene uncertain. Per the germline V gene, CDR1 is SGHAT and CDR2 is FQNNGV. This CDR3 comprises 15 residues. The V gene lost 3 bases and the J gene lost 1 base, with 9 bases spanning the gap. The CDR3 sequence: CASSFVPVNTGELFF. The DNA for the CDR3 is TGTGCCAGCAGCTTTGTACCGGTGAACACCGGGGAGCTGTTTTTT.

V and J are TRBV3-1 (or the pseudogene TRBV3-2) and TRBJ2-7, with a tentative D call TRBD1 (5 bases). CDR3 length equals 13 residues. The germline V gene has CDR1 LGHDT and CDR2 YNNKEL (reference sequence). The V end was cut by 0 bases, the J end by 6 bases, with 9 bases between. The chain's CDR3 is CASSQEGRAEQYF. CDR3 coding DNA: TGTGCCAGCAGCCAAGAGGGGCGTGCCGAGCAGTACTTC.

The rearrangement joins TRBV5-6 to TRBJ2-5, with no clear D. The CDR3 runs 13 residues. V was shortened by 0 bases and J by 4 bases, with 7 bases between the two germline ends. From germline, CDR1 is SGHDT and CDR2 YYEEEE. The CDR3 spells CASSLEIGETQYF. The CDR3 DNA reads as TGTGCCAGCAGCTTGGAGATAGGAGAGACCCAGTACTTC.

The chain couples TRBV4-2 to TRBJ2-1; D might be TRBD2 (5 bases). V lost 4 bases to trimming and J lost 8 bases, with 21 bases between them. The CDR3 is made up of 16 amino acids. Germline values: CDR1 LGHNA, CDR2 YNFKEQ. CDR3 in amino acids: CASSPRTARMNHEQFF. CDR3 in DNA: TGTGCCAGCAGCCCGCGGACTGCGCGGATGAACCATGAGCAGTTCTTC.